This TCR beta chain was profiled in a study of a mutant IDH1 vaccine in newly diagnosed glioma. Time point reported: baseline, week 1 (first vaccination visit). The treatment denotes: pre-vaccination baseline after standard-of-care therapy. The method was immunoSEQ multiplex PCR; TCRdb's version includes in-frame clones alone and lacks a portion of them. The data show about 100,000 clones, about 80% seen once. The sample was PBMCs, taken from a glioma patient treated with radiotherapy, temozolomide or both. The sequence came from a man aged 40-49 years with glioma.

The CDR3 reads CASSPPKWSPRASGANVLTF. The CDR3 nucleotides read TGTGCCAGCAGCCCTCCCAAGTGGTCCCCGAGGGCGTCTGGGGCCAACGTCCTGACTTTC. The rearrangement joins TRBV13 to TRBJ2-6, with a weak D call TRBD2 (5 bases). CDR1 is PRHDT, CDR2 FYEKMQ, per germline (reference sequence). There are 20 residues in the CDR3. The V end was cut by 5 bases, the J end by 1 base, with 24 bases between.